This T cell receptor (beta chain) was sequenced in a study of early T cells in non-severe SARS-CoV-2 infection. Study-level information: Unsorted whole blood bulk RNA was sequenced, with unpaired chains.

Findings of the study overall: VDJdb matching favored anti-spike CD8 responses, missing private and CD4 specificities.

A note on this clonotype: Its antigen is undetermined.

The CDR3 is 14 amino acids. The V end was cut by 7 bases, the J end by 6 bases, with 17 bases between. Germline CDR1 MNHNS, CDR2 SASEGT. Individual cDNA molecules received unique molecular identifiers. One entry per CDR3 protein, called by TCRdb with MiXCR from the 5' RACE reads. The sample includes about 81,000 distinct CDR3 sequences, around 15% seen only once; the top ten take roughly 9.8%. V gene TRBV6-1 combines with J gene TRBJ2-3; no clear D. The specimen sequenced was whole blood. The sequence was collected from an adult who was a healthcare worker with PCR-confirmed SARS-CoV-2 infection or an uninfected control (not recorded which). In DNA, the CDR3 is TGTGCCAGCACTCCCCGTGAGGCCGCGGATACGCAGTATTTT. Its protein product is CASTPREAADTQYF.